This T cell receptor beta chain was observed in a study of blood T cell repertoires in COVID-19. Libraries were prepared by immunoSEQ multiplex PCR; TCRdb keeps only in-frame clonotypes and omits some of them. Altogether roughly 120,000 clones are present, roughly 80% being singletons, with the ten largest covering under 2.5%. V dropped 4 bases and J dropped 6 bases, with 9 bases sitting between them. The germline CDR1 and CDR2 sequences are SGHAT and FQNNGV. This CDR3 spans 13 amino acids. The sequence came from a man aged 70-80 years with acute or convalescent COVID-19. The sequencing input was peripheral blood. The chain joins TRBV11-2 to TRBJ1-4, with D possibly matching TRBD1 (6 bases). CDR3 coding DNA: TGTGCCAGCAGCTGGACAGATTATGAAAAACTGTTTTTT. Translation: CASSWTDYEKLFF.